The 23 T cell receptor beta chains below were found in one sample sequenced in a study of cytomegalovirus exposure and HLA in healthy donors. Amplification used 60 Vbeta primers and 13 Jbeta primers. Data came from immunoSEQ multiplex PCR; TCRdb stores just in-frame clones and leaves some out. The table has a few hundred thousand clones, roughly 91% seen once. Sequenced sample: PBMCs. The receptors shown here come from a girl aged 2-9 years in good health and CMV-seronegative.

The chain carries TRBV19 and TRBJ2-2, with D possibly TRBD2 on 6 matching bases. The CDR3 totals 14 residues. CDR1 LNHDA and CDR2 SQIVND come from the germline V gene (reference sequence). V dropped 6 bases and J dropped 0 bases, with 8 bases sitting between them. The CDR3 bases are TGTGCCAGTAGCCCGGGGGCGAACACCGGGGAGCTGTTTTTT. This codes for CASSPGANTGELFF.

This chain joins TRBV13 and TRBJ2-7, with 10 bases fitting TRBD2. Trimming removed 4 bases from V and 5 bases from J; junction bases left unmatched: 5. The germline CDR1 and CDR2 sequences are PRHDT and FYEKMQ (reference sequence). The CDR3 is made up of 14 amino acids. The CDR3 loop is CASSSTSGNDEQYF. CDR3 DNA: TGTGCCAGCAGCTCCACTAGCGGGAATGACGAGCAGTACTTC. Based on the CDR3 plus reference TRBV13 and TRBJ2-7, the full variable domain is AAGVIQSPRHLIKEKRETATLKCYPIPRHDTVYWYQQGPGQDPQFLISFYEKMQSDKGSIPDRFSAQQFSDYHSELNMSSLELGDSALYFCASSSTSGNDEQYFGPGTRLTVT.

V and J are TRBV7-6 and TRBJ2-7, with D unresolved. This CDR3 comprises 12 residues. Germline V gives CDR1 SGHVS, CDR2 FNYEAQ. Deletions cut 4 bases from V and 6 bases from J, with 10 bases between. The chain's CDR3 is CASSSRQGEQYF. The CDR3 nucleotides are TGTGCCAGCAGCTCCCGACAAGGCGAGCAGTACTTC.

The V call is TRBV5-1, the J call TRBJ2-3; 9 bases map to TRBD2. V lost 6 bases, J lost 1 base, and 12 bases stayed unmatched. CDR3 length equals 17 residues. Germline CDR1 SGHRS, CDR2 YFSETQ. The CDR3 DNA is TGCGCCAGCAACTTTGGGGGCGAGCGGGGGGGCACAGATACGCAGTATTTT. Translated, it gives CASNFGGERGGTDTQYF.

This chain uses TRBV6-5 with TRBJ2-7; D is possibly TRBD1 (5 bases). V was pared by 6 bases and J by 0 bases, with 15 bases between. The CDR3 spans 15 residues. Germline CDR1 reads MNHEY; CDR2 reads SVGAGI. CDR3 sequence reads: CASSQGTSFSYEQYF. The DNA of the CDR3 is TGTGCCAGCAGCCAGGGCACCTCATTCTCCTACGAGCAGTACTTC.

This clone was seen only once. The chain joins TRBV28 to TRBJ2-7, with D possibly TRBD1 on 6 matching bases. V lost 4 bases and J 0 bases, leaving 13 bases between the germline ends. The germline V gene encodes CDR1 MDHEN and CDR2 SYDVKM. The CDR3 length is 15 residues. The CDR3 nucleotides read TGTGCCAGCAGTTCAGATGCACAGGGCTCCTACGAGCAGTACTTC. This translates into CASSSDAQGSYEQYF.

The chain employs TRBV6-1 and TRBJ2-7; 11 positions match TRBD1. Germline lookup yields CDR1 MNHNS and CDR2 SASEGT. This CDR3 contains 15 residues. V shed 5 bases and J 8 bases; nucleotides not matched to a gene: 11. The CDR3 loop is CASSSGTGGSTKQYF. As DNA, the CDR3 is TGTGCCAGCAGTTCTGGGACAGGGGGTTCTACGAAGCAGTACTTC.

The V gene is TRBV13, the J gene TRBJ2-7; perhaps TRBD2 as D (6 bases). Between the trimmed V and J ends, which lost 5 bases and 7 bases, there was a span of 12 bases. Germline V CDR1 and CDR2: PRHDT, FYEKMQ (reference sequence). This CDR3 region has 12 residues. The CDR3 loop reads CASSHTREEQYF. The CDR3 DNA sequence: TGTGCCAGCAGCCACACCCGGGAGGAGCAGTACTTC.

The chain uses TRBV29-1 and TRBJ2-1; 7 bases match TRBD1. The germline CDR1 and CDR2 sequences are SQVTM and ANQGSEA. V was pared by 8 bases and J by 3 bases, with 7 bases of the junction left unmatched. The CDR3 runs 13 residues. CDR3 residues: CSFPDRNYNEQFF. The CDR3 DNA reads TGCAGCTTCCCGGACAGGAACTACAATGAGCAGTTCTTC.

The chain links TRBV5-6 to TRBJ1-3; possibly TRBD1 for D (5 bases). The CDR3 is 15 amino acids. In germline, CDR1 is SGHDT, CDR2 YYEEEE. The germline V and J ends were trimmed by 2 bases and 0 bases, with 9 bases remaining between them. CDR3 nucleotides: TGTGCCAGCAGCTTTGGGCAGGGCTCTGGAAACACCATATATTTT. Its translation: CASSFGQGSGNTIYF.

This clone was seen once. This rearrangement joins TRBV18 to TRBJ2-1; 12 bases align to TRBD2. This CDR3 is 17 amino acids long. Trimming cost V 3 bases and J 4 bases; bases outside gene matches: 7. Germline loops: CDR1 KGHSH, CDR2 LQKENI. CDR3 residues: CASSPPGLAGPYNEQFF. The CDR3 DNA reads TGTGCCAGCTCACCCCCGGGACTAGCGGGCCCATACAATGAGCAGTTCTTC.

V usage is TRBV29-1 and J usage is TRBJ2-6, with D unresolved. With 4 bases removed from V and 4 bases from J, the gap between germline ends came to 5 bases. The CDR3 totals 12 residues. The germline V gene has CDR1 SQVTM and CDR2 ANQGSEA. In nucleotides, the CDR3 is TGCAGCGTTGCAGGCGGGGCCAACGTCCTGACTTTC. Translated, it gives CSVAGGANVLTF. The variable domain in full, completed from reference TRBV29-1 and TRBJ2-6, reads SAVISQKPSRDICQRGTSLTIQCQVDSQVTMMFWYRQQPGQSLTLIATANQGSEATYESGFVIDKFPISRPNLTFSTLTVSNMSPEDSSIYLCSVAGGANVLTFGAGSRLTVL.

The chain uses TRBV27 and TRBJ1-1; D not certain. Per germline, CDR1 MNHEY and CDR2 SMNVEV (reference sequence). The CDR3 is 13 residues long. V was shortened by 2 bases and J by 4 bases, with 8 bases between the two germline ends. CDR3 residues: CASSLKSSTEAFF. In DNA, the CDR3 is TGTGCCAGCAGTTTAAAAAGTAGCACTGAAGCTTTCTTT.

V and J are TRBV7-8 and TRBJ2-3; 7 bases are shared with TRBD2. Germline loops: CDR1 SGHVS, CDR2 FQNEAQ. There are 14 residues in the CDR3. The V segment lost 2 bases and the J segment 2 bases; nucleotides outside the gene matches: 1. CDR3 sequence (DNA): TGTGCCAGCAGCTTACTAGCGGTCACAGATACGCAGTATTTT. This sequence encodes CASSLLAVTDTQYF.

This clone was recorded only once. The J gene is TRBJ2-2, the V gene TRBV6-1; D is uncertain. V gave up 6 bases and J gave up 6 bases, with 14 bases separating them. The CDR3 runs 14 residues. Germline CDR1 is MNHNS and CDR2 is SASEGT. The CDR3 bases are TGTGCCAGCAGGCTGGCTCCCAGCGCCGGGGAGCTGTTTTTT. This gives the protein CASRLAPSAGELFF.

A few counts support this clone. One end of the junction does not line up with germline, which may come from a read error. This chain uses TRBV5-1 with TRBJ2-1; perhaps TRBD2 as D (5 bases). Germline V lookup: CDR1 SGHRS, CDR2 YFSETQ. The CDR3 totals 15 residues. CDR3 DNA: TGCGCCAGCAGCTTGGCTTCTCTTGGCGCGGACTCATCGATCTTC. The encoded protein is CASSLASLGADSSIF.

This chain connects TRBV6-6 to TRBJ2-1, with 10 bases lining up with TRBD2. V lost 7 bases, J lost 7 bases, and 7 bases stayed unmatched. The CDR3 loop spans 14 amino acids. The germline CDR1 and CDR2 sequences are MNHNY and SVGAGI (reference sequence). The chain's CDR3 is CASTVSGGNNEQFF. As DNA, the CDR3 is TGTGCCAGCACCGTTAGCGGGGGGAATAATGAGCAGTTCTTC.

The sample holds one count of this clone. The chain combines TRBV5-1 with TRBJ2-7; 9 bases align to TRBD2. The CDR3 is 14 residues long. Losses at the gene ends were 3 bases for V and 4 bases for J; bases not matched to a gene: 5. Per the germline V gene, CDR1 is SGHRS and CDR2 is YFSETQ. CDR3 bases: TGCGCCAGCAGCTCGACTAGCGGACGTTACGAGCAGTACTTC. Translating gives CASSSTSGRYEQYF.

This chain uses TRBV10-1 with TRBJ2-4; D may be TRBD2 (6 bases). V lost 7 bases and J 0 bases, leaving 10 bases between the germline ends. There are 14 residues in the CDR3. CDR1 and CDR2 from the germline V gene are WNHNN and SYGVQD (reference sequence). The CDR3 nucleotides are TGCGCCAGCAAGGAACTAGCAGCCAAAAACATTCAGTACTTC. Translation: CASKELAAKNIQYF.

This clone came up once. The chain combines TRBV9 with TRBJ1-3; 7 bases map to TRBD1. Germline V CDR1 and CDR2: SGDLS, YYNGEE. Unmatched junction bases numbered 4, after V lost 3 bases and J lost 4 bases. The CDR3 sequence is 14 residues long. The CDR3 bases are TGTGCCAGCAGCGACACAGGGGCCGGAAACACCATATATTTT. Translated: CASSDTGAGNTIYF.

The chain is built from TRBV5-4 and TRBJ2-5; TRBD2 matches 14 bases. V lost 6 bases, J lost 5 bases, and 9 bases stayed unmatched. CDR1 is SGHNT and CDR2 is YYREEE in the germline V gene (reference sequence). This CDR3 has 16 residues. CDR3 DNA sequence: TGTGCCAGCACCACCGGACTAGCGGGGGGTGGGGAGACCCAGTACTTC. It yields the protein CASTTGLAGGGETQYF.

This chain connects TRBV7-7 to TRBJ2-5, with 9 bases lining up with TRBD2. With 3 bases clipped from V and 6 bases from J, the junction kept 11 bases outside the gene matches. The CDR3 sequence is 16 residues long. Germline V gene sequence: CDR1 SSHAT, CDR2 FNYEAQ (reference sequence). CDR3 DNA: TGTGCCAGCAGCTTGGGTAGCGGGAGTAGAGGAAAGACCCAGTACTTC. It yields the protein CASSLGSGSRGKTQYF.

This chain uses TRBV19 with TRBJ2-1; 9 bases fit TRBD2. The CDR3 has 17 amino acids. From germline, CDR1 is LNHDA and CDR2 SQIVND (reference sequence). Trimming took 6 bases from V and 4 from J; bases not matched to a gene: 13. The CDR3 DNA follows: TGTGCCAGTAGCCTCGGGGGGGCCAGCGGGAGGTACAATGAGCAGTTCTTC. Translating gives CASSLGGASGRYNEQFF.